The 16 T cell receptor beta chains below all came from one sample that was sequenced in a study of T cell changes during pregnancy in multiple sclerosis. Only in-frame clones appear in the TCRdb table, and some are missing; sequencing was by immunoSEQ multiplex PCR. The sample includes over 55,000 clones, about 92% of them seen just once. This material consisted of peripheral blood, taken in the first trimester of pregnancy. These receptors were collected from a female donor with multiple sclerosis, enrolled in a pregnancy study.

For the CDR3, the DNA is TGTGCTAGTGACCAACGCGGAGACAGGGAGGCATACGAGCAGTACTTC. Translation gives CASDQRGDREAYEQYF. The chain is built from TRBV12-5 and TRBJ2-7; D is perhaps TRBD1 (7 bases). This CDR3 has 16 residues. Deletions cut 7 bases from V and 4 bases from J, with 23 bases between. Germline values: CDR1 LGHNT, CDR2 FRNRAP.

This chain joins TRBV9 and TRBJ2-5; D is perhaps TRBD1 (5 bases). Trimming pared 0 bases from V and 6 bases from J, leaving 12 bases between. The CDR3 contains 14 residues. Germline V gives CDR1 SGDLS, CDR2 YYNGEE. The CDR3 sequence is CASSVDWQGKTQYF. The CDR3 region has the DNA TGTGCCAGCAGCGTAGACTGGCAGGGCAAGACCCAGTACTTC.

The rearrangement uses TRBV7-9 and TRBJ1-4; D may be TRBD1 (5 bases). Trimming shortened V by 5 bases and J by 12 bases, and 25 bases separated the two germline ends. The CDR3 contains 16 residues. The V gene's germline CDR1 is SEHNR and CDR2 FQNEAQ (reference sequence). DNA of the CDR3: TGTGCCAGCAGCCCATCTTGGCGGGGGAGCGATTCCGAACTGTTTTTT. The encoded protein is CASSPSWRGSDSELFF.

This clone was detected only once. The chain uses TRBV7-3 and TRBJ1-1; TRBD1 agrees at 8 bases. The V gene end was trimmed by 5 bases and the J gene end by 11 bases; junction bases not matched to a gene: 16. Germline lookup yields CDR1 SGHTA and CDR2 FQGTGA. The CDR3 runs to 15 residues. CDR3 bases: TGTGCCAGCAGCCCCGGGCCATGGGGACAGGAGGGTGCTTTCTTT. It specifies CASSPGPWGQEGAFF.

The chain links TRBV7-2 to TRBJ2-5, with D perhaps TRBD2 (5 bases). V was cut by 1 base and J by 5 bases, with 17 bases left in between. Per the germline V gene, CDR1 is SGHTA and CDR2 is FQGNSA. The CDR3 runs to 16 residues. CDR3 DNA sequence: TGTGCCAGCAGCTTAGAATTAGGCAGCGGTCGGGAGACCCAGTACTTC. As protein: CASSLELGSGRETQYF.

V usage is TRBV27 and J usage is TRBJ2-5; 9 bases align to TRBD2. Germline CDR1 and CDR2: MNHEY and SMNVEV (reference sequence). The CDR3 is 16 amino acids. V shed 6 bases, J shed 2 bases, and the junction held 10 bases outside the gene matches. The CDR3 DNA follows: TGTGCCAGCAGAAACCGCGGGGGGGGGATACAAGAGACCCAGTACTTC. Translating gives CASRNRGGGIQETQYF.

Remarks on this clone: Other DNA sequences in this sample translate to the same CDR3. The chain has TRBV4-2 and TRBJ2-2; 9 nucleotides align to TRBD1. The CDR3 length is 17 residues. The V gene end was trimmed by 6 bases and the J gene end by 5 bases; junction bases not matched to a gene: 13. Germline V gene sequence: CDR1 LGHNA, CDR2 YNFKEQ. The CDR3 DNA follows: TGTGCCAGCAGGCTCGAAGGACAGGGGTCATCTACCGGGGAGCTGTTTTTT. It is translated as CASRLEGQGSSTGELFF.

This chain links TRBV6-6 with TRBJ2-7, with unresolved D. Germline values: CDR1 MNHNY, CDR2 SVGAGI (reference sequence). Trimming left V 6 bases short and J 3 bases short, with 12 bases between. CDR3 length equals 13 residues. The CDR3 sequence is CASRLLARYEQYF. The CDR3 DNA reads TGTGCCAGCAGACTACTGGCCCGCTACGAGCAGTACTTC.

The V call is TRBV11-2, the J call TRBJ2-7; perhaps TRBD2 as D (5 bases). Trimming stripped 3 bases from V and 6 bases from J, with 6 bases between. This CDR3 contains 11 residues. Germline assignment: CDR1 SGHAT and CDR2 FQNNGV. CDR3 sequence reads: CASSFGGEQYF. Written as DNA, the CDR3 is TGTGCCAGCAGCTTTGGAGGCGAGCAGTACTTC.

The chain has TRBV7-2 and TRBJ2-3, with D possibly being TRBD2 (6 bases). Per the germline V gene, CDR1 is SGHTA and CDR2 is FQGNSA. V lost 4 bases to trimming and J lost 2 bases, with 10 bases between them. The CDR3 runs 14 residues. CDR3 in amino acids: CASSYSGDTDTQYF. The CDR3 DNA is TGTGCCAGCAGCTATAGCGGTGACACAGATACGCAGTATTTT. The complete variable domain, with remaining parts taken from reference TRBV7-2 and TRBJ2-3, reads GAGVSQSPSNKVTEKGKDVELRCDPISGHTALYWYRQSLGQGLEFLIYFQGNSAPDKSGLPSDRFSAERTGGSVSTLTIQRTQQEDSAVYLCASSYSGDTDTQYFGPGTRLTVL.

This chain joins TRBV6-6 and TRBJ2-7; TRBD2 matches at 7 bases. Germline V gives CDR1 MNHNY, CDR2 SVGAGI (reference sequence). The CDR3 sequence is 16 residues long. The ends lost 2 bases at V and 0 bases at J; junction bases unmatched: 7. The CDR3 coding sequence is TGTGCCAGCAGTTACGGGGGGGACCGAGTCTCCTACGAGCAGTACTTC. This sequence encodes CASSYGGDRVSYEQYF.

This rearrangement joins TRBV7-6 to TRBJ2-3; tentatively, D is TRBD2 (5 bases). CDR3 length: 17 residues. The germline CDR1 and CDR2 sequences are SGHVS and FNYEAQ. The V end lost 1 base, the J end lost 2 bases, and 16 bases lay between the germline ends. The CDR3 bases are TGTGCCAGCAGCTTAGGGCCCCTAGCCATACCCACAGATACGCAGTATTTT. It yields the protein CASSLGPLAIPTDTQYF.

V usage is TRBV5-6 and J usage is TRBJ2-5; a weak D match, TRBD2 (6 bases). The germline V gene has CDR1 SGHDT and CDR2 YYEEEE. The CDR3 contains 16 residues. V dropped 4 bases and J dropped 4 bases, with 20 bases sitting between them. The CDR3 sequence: CASSRTELAAGETQYF. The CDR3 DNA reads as TGTGCCAGCAGCCGGACGGAACTAGCAGCGGGAGAGACCCAGTACTTC. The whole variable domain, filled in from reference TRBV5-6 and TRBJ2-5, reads DAGVTQSPTHLIKTRGQQVTLRCSPKSGHDTVSWYQQALGQGPQFIFQYYEEEERQRGNFPDRFSGHQFPNYSSELNVNALLLGDSALYLCASSRTELAAGETQYFGPGTRLLVL.

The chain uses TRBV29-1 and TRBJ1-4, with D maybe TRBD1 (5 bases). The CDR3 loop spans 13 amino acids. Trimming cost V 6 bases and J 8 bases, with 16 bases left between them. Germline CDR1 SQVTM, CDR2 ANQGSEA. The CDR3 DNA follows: TGCAGCGTCAAAAGGTGGGGGGAAGAAAAACTGTTTTTT. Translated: CSVKRWGEEKLFF.

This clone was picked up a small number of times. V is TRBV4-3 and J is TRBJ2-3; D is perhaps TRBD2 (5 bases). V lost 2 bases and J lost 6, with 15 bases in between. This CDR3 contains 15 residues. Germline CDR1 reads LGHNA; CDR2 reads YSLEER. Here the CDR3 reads CASSQHSSSSDTQYF. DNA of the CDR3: TGCGCCAGCAGCCAACACTCTTCTAGCTCCGATACGCAGTATTTT.

The CDR3 bases are TGTGCCACACAAGCGGGAGTAGGCACAGATACGCAGTATTTT. Amino acids: CATQAGVGTDTQYF. The rearrangement joins TRBV10-3 to TRBJ2-3; 8 bases map to TRBD2. CDR3 length: 14 residues. The V gene's germline CDR1 is ENHRY and CDR2 SYGVKD. The V and J ends lost 10 bases and 1 base, in that order; junction bases with no gene match: 7.